Shown below are 29 T cell receptor beta chains from a single sample sequenced in a study of T-cell memory formation after mild COVID-19 (dated by TCRdb to the early 2020s). The library came from 5' RACE. The run used an Illumina NovaSeq 6000. TCRdb redid the processing of the public reads, applying fastp at Q25 and MiXCR, and retained in-frame beta chains. Rows with one shared CDR3 protein collapse into an entry with the most common genes and DNA. The sample table shows roughly 190,000 distinct CDR3 sequences, and around 26% are seen once. About an eighth of the sample goes to the ten largest clones. What was sequenced was PBMCs or a T cell subset sorted from them (not recorded which). The receptor source for this set is an adult woman who had mild COVID-19 (a few samples of this study predate the infection). The sample titles of this study are shuffled in the database, so cell type and time point are left out; the donor was told from shared clones.

V and J are TRBV6-2 or TRBV6-3 and TRBJ2-2; TRBD2 aligns across 8 bases. CDR3 size: 16 residues. Germline loops: CDR1 MNHEY, CDR2 SVGEGT. Losses at the gene ends were 6 bases for V and 1 base for J; bases not matched to a gene: 7. CDR3 DNA sequence: TGTGCCAGCAGACGAAGTAGCGGGATGAACACCGGGGAGCTGTTTTTT. Translating gives CASRRSSGMNTGELFF.

This clonotype was seen a handful of times. J is TRBJ2-4 and V is TRBV7-9; TRBD1 matches 10 bases. CDR1 is SEHNR and CDR2 is FQNEAQ in the germline V gene (reference sequence). V lost 3 bases and J lost 0; bases outside the gene matches: 8. The CDR3 contains 18 residues. The CDR3 DNA follows: TGTGCCAGCAGCTTCGGACAGGGGGGAGCTTTAGCCAAAAACATTCAGTACTTC. It yields the protein CASSFGQGGALAKNIQYF.

The chain recombines TRBV14 with TRBJ1-5; D is undetermined. The CDR3 length is 15 residues. CDR1 is SGHDN and CDR2 is FVKESK in the germline V gene. V gave up 0 bases and J gave up 7 bases, with 13 bases separating them. The CDR3 DNA sequence: TGTGCCAGCAGCCAAGAGGCGATCGTCGGACAGCCCCAGCATTTT. Translating gives CASSQEAIVGQPQHF.

The chain combines TRBV20-1 with TRBJ2-7; 9 bases line up with TRBD2. The CDR3 contains 16 residues. Trimming took 3 bases from V and 0 from J; bases not matched to a gene: 9. The germline CDR1 and CDR2 sequences are DFQATT and SNEGSKA (reference sequence). CDR3 loop: CSASGREGLSSYEQYF. DNA of the CDR3: TGCAGTGCTAGCGGGCGGGAGGGCCTGAGCTCCTACGAGCAGTACTTC.

The chain employs TRBV25-1 and TRBJ2-5; D may be TRBD2 (5 bases). This CDR3 has 15 residues. CDR1 MGHDK and CDR2 SYGVNS come from the germline V gene. The germline V and J ends were trimmed by 2 bases and 2 bases, with 12 bases remaining between them. As DNA, the CDR3 is TGTGCCAGCAGTGAAGGTGGGAGACGACAAGAGACCCAGTACTTC. Protein product: CASSEGGRRQETQYF.

The V and J genes are TRBV15 and TRBJ1-2, with D unresolved. The V gene's germline CDR1 is LNHNV and CDR2 YYDKDF (reference sequence). CDR3 length equals 18 residues. The ends were cut back, 0 bases at V and 8 bases at J, with 25 bases in the middle. The DNA of the CDR3 is TGTGCCACCAGCAGAGATCCCCTGGCGGACCCGGGCCTGAGGGGCTACACCTTC. It is translated as CATSRDPLADPGLRGYTF.

V and J are TRBV18 and TRBJ2-1; no definite D call. Trimming removed 1 base at V and 1 base at J, with 8 bases between. Looked up from germline, CDR1 is KGHSH and CDR2 is LQKENI. This CDR3 spans 15 amino acids. For the CDR3, the DNA is TGTGCCAGCTCACCACTGGACGGGTCCTACAATGAGCAGTTCTTC. It encodes CASSPLDGSYNEQFF.

The genes are TRBV6-2 or TRBV6-3 and TRBJ2-5; TRBD2 matches at 7 bases. Unmatched junction bases numbered 10, after V lost 10 bases and J lost 2 bases. The germline V gene has CDR1 MNHEY and CDR2 SVGEGT. The CDR3 covers 14 residues. CDR3 residues: CATLGLGIQETQYF. The CDR3 nucleotides read TGTGCCACCCTCGGACTAGGGATACAAGAGACCCAGTACTTC.

This clonotype was recorded many times. CDR3 residues: CASSLSASYEQYF. Written as DNA, the CDR3 is TGTGCCAGCAGCTTAAGCGCCTCCTACGAGCAGTACTTC. The V and J genes are TRBV7-2 and TRBJ2-7; D gene unclear. Germline V gene data show CDR1 as SGHTA and CDR2 as FQGNSA. CDR3 size: 13 residues. V was trimmed by 2 bases and J by 0 bases, leaving 5 bases between them.

The rearrangement uses TRBV7-9 and TRBJ2-1; D is ambiguous. This CDR3 is built from 17 residues. Between the trimmed V and J ends, which lost 8 bases and 2 bases, there was a span of 22 bases. Germline CDR1 is SEHNR and CDR2 is FQNEAQ (reference sequence). This CDR3 is CASSPSTGQLAYNEQFF. In DNA, the CDR3 is TGTGCCAGCTCCCCCAGTACTGGCCAGCTGGCCTACAATGAGCAGTTCTTC.

The chain joins TRBV27 to TRBJ2-1; 7 nucleotides align to TRBD1. The trim removed 5 bases at V and 2 bases at J, leaving 6 bases unmatched. Germline assignment: CDR1 MNHEY and CDR2 SMNVEV (reference sequence). CDR3 length: 15 residues. CDR3 DNA sequence: TGTGCCAGCAGTCCCGGACAGGCCGCCTACAATGAGCAGTTCTTC. Protein: CASSPGQAAYNEQFF.

The chain uses TRBV6-5 and TRBJ2-3; no clear D. Trimming left V 2 bases short and J 2 bases short, with 8 bases between. The germline V gene encodes CDR1 MNHEY and CDR2 SVGAGI. This CDR3 is built from 14 residues. The CDR3 sequence: CASSYLKDTDTQYF. The DNA for the CDR3 is TGTGCCAGCAGTTACCTAAAAGACACAGATACGCAGTATTTT.

This clonotype came up a few times. This chain links TRBV5-5 with TRBJ2-2; weak D call: TRBD1 (5 bases). Per the germline V gene, CDR1 is SGHKS and CDR2 is YYEKEE (reference sequence). With 0 bases removed from V and 7 bases from J, the gap between germline ends came to 16 bases. The CDR3 loop spans 16 amino acids. DNA for the CDR3: TGTGCCAGCAGCTTGGGAGGTCAGGGTGTAGTCGGGGAGCTGTTTTTT. Protein: CASSLGGQGVVGELFF.

This clonotype has only a few counts. The V gene is TRBV5-1, the J gene TRBJ1-2, with 8 bases that match TRBD1. After removal of 7 bases from V and 4 bases from J, the junction contained 9 bases not matched to a gene. CDR1 is SGHRS and CDR2 is YFSETQ in the germline V gene. This CDR3 has 14 amino acids. CDR3 nucleotide sequence: TGCGCCAGCTCCCTTGACACAGGGGGCTATGGCTACACCTTC. Translating it yields CASSLDTGGYGYTF.

The J gene is TRBJ2-5, the V gene TRBV9, with D possibly called TRBD1 or TRBD2 (5 bases each). The germline gives CDR1 SGDLS, CDR2 YYNGEE. The ends were cut back, 3 bases at V and 1 base at J, with 19 bases in the middle. CDR3 size: 17 residues. The CDR3, as DNA: TGTGCCAGCAGCGGGGGCCAACGGGGTAGCCCCCAAGAGACCCAGTACTTC. Its protein product is CASSGGQRGSPQETQYF.

This clonotype appeared a few times. The chain has TRBV2 and TRBJ2-5; the D is unclear. Trimming left V 7 bases short and J 1 base short, with 4 bases between. The V gene's germline CDR1 is SNHLY and CDR2 FYNNEI. CDR3 length: 11 residues. CDR3 residues: CASTVQETQYF. CDR3 DNA: TGTGCCAGCACAGTCCAAGAGACCCAGTACTTC. The whole variable domain, filled in from reference TRBV2 and TRBJ2-5, reads EPEVTQTPSHQVTQMGQEVILRCVPISNHLYFYWYRQILGQKVEFLVSFYNNEISEKSEIFDDQFSVERPDGSNFTLKIRSTKLEDSAMYFCASTVQETQYFGPGTRLLVL.

This sequence joins TRBV24-1 and TRBJ2-1, with 7 bases fitting TRBD1. Trimming took 0 bases from V and 0 from J; bases not matched to a gene: 4. The germline V gene has CDR1 KGHDR and CDR2 SFDVKD. This CDR3 has 17 amino acids. CDR3 amino acids: CATSDLTGQISYNEQFF. CDR3 nucleotides: TGTGCCACCAGTGATTTGACGGGACAGATCTCCTACAATGAGCAGTTCTTC.

The rearrangement uses TRBV5-4 and TRBJ1-2; 8 positions agree with TRBD1. Per the germline V gene, CDR1 is SGHNT and CDR2 is YYREEE (reference sequence). J was trimmed by 4 bases and V by 4 bases; bases with no gene match: 6. The CDR3 covers 14 residues. The chain's CDR3 is CASSHTTGGYGYTF. In DNA form, the CDR3 reads TGTGCCAGCAGCCATACTACAGGGGGCTATGGCTACACCTTC. The entire variable domain, with the rest obtained from reference TRBV5-4 and TRBJ1-2, is as follows: ETGVTQSPTHLIKTRGQQVTLRCSSQSGHNTVSWYQQALGQGPQFIFQYYREEENGRGNFPPRFSGLQFPNYSSELNVNALELDDSALYLCASSHTTGGYGYTFGSGTRLTVV.

This clonotype was seen more than once but under ten times. The rearrangement links TRBV6-5 to TRBJ2-1, with D possibly TRBD1 on 5 matching bases. Germline V lookup: CDR1 MNHEY, CDR2 SVGAGI. The CDR3 consists of 13 residues. Trimming left V 8 bases short and J 7 bases short, with 15 bases between. This chain's CDR3 is CASRFDRWNEQFF. The CDR3 DNA reads TGTGCCAGCCGTTTCGACAGATGGAATGAGCAGTTCTTC.

This clonotype was observed a few times. The chain uses TRBV5-1 and TRBJ2-7, with D hard to call. Germline CDR1 reads SGHRS; CDR2 reads YFSETQ. The germline V and J ends were trimmed by 2 bases and 5 bases, with 14 bases remaining between them. This CDR3 region has 14 residues. The CDR3 loop reads CASSFNPPGDEQYF. CDR3 sequence (DNA): TGCGCCAGCAGCTTTAATCCCCCGGGCGACGAGCAGTACTTC.

V usage is TRBV6-5 and J usage is TRBJ1-1, with TRBD1 matching over 11 bases. With 5 bases clipped from V and 3 bases from J, the junction kept 5 bases outside the gene matches. This CDR3 has 15 residues. Germline CDR1 is MNHEY and CDR2 is SVGAGI. The CDR3 coding sequence is TGTGCCAGCAGTCCCCTGGGACAGGGGGACACTGAAGCTTTCTTT. Translated: CASSPLGQGDTEAFF.

The chain has TRBV20-1 and TRBJ2-1; D could derive from TRBD1 or TRBD2 (5 bases each). This CDR3 spans 14 amino acids. Trimming stripped 4 bases from V and 2 bases from J, with 12 bases between. CDR1 and CDR2 (germline): DFQATT, SNEGSKA (reference sequence). CDR3 nucleotides: TGCAGTGCTAATCCAGGGACCCCCTACAATGAGCAGTTCTTC. This codes for CSANPGTPYNEQFF.

The chain has TRBV3-1 and TRBJ2-5, with TRBD2 as a possible D gene (5 bases). This CDR3 is 13 amino acids long. The V end was cut by 4 bases, the J end by 5 bases, with 11 bases between. The germline V gene encodes CDR1 LGHDT and CDR2 YNNKEL (reference sequence). CDR3 coding DNA: TGTGCCAGCAGCCGCGCGGGCCGGGAGACCCAGTACTTC. It encodes CASSRAGRETQYF.

This rearrangement joins TRBV20-1 to TRBJ1-3; maybe TRBD1 (5 bases). This CDR3 has 16 residues. Trimming removed 3 bases from V and 4 bases from J, with 19 bases in between. The germline V gene encodes CDR1 DFQATT and CDR2 SNEGSKA (reference sequence). The CDR3 bases are TGCAGTGCTAGTGACCTCGAGAGGGACGAAGGAAACACCATATATTTT. This encodes CSASDLERDEGNTIYF.

The chain is built from TRBV7-9 and TRBJ1-1; D not certain. Germline CDR1 reads SEHNR; CDR2 reads FQNEAQ (reference sequence). The CDR3 runs 15 residues. Trimming pared 3 bases from V and 1 base from J, leaving 12 bases between. CDR3: CASSFSTSKNTEAFF. CDR3 sequence (DNA): TGTGCCAGCAGCTTTTCAACGAGCAAGAACACTGAAGCTTTCTTT.

The rearrangement joins TRBV5-6 to TRBJ2-2, with D maybe TRBD2 (5 bases). The V gene's germline CDR1 is SGHDT and CDR2 YYEEEE. Trimming pared 4 bases from V and 1 base from J, leaving 17 bases between. The CDR3 runs 17 residues. The CDR3 reads CASSRVRVGVNTGELFF. As DNA, the CDR3 is TGTGCCAGCAGCAGAGTTAGGGTCGGGGTGAACACCGGGGAGCTGTTTTTT.

This chain connects TRBV3-1 to TRBJ2-1; no definite D call. The CDR3 contains 13 residues. Trimming left V 1 base short and J 8 bases short, with 9 bases between. Per germline, CDR1 LGHDT and CDR2 YNNKEL (reference sequence). CDR3 nucleotides: TGTGCCAGCAGCCAAGGCCAGAGATATGAGCAGTTCTTC. It translates to CASSQGQRYEQFF.

This clonotype was seen a few times. V is TRBV12-3 or TRBV12-4 and J is TRBJ2-7; TRBD2 agrees at 7 bases. Trimming removed 5 bases from V and 0 bases from J; junction bases left unmatched: 10. CDR3 size: 16 residues. The CDR3 DNA is TGTGCCAGCAGTCTACACCCCGGCGGGAGCTCCTACGAGCAGTACTTC. Amino acids: CASSLHPGGSSYEQYF.

This clonotype was seen more than once but under ten times. The rearrangement links TRBV28 to TRBJ1-5; 10 bases are a match to TRBD1. The CDR3 is 14 amino acids. Germline trimming cut 6 bases from V and 10 bases from J; bases unmatched to any gene: 9. CDR1 is MDHEN, CDR2 SYDVKM, per germline. CDR3 amino acids: CASSTPTGGRPQHF. The DNA of the CDR3 is TGTGCCAGCAGCACCCCGACAGGGGGCCGACCCCAGCATTTT.